The 20 T cell receptor beta chains reported below all come from one sample, sequenced in a study of blood T cell repertoires in COVID-19. Profiled with immunoSEQ multiplex PCR; TCRdb holds only in-frame clones, not every one. Of roughly 140,000 clones in the sample, around 80% are singletons; the top ten hold 38%. What was sequenced was peripheral blood. The receptor set was obtained from a human donor in a cohort sampled during active COVID-19.

This clone was observed once. This chain links TRBV4-1 with TRBJ1-1, with TRBD1 identical over 8 bases. This CDR3 region has 15 residues. With V trimmed by 1 base and J by 1 base, 2 bases remained unmatched. Germline V gene lookup returns CDR1 MGHRA and CDR2 YSYEKL. The DNA of the CDR3 is TGCGCCAGCAGCCAAGCAGGGACAGGGAACACTGAAGCTTTCTTT. Protein product: CASSQAGTGNTEAFF.

CDR3 protein: CSVADSYSNQPQHF. The DNA for the CDR3 is TGCAGCGTCGCAGACTCTTATAGCAATCAGCCCCAGCATTTT. The chain carries TRBV29-1 and TRBJ1-5; D gene uncertain. Per the germline V gene, CDR1 is SQVTM and CDR2 is ANQGSEA. This CDR3 spans 14 amino acids. With 6 bases removed from V and 0 bases from J, the gap between germline ends came to 12 bases.

This clone showed up just a few times. This chain joins TRBV5-4 and TRBJ1-2, with 9 bases that match TRBD1. The V segment lost 2 bases and the J segment 7 bases; nucleotides outside the gene matches: 9. This CDR3 has 15 amino acids. The germline gives CDR1 SGHNT, CDR2 YYREEE (reference sequence). The CDR3 sequence: CASSFRDREGGGYTF. For the CDR3, the DNA is TGTGCCAGCAGCTTCCGGGACAGGGAAGGAGGTGGCTACACCTTC.

This clone was recorded a few times. The CDR3 here is CASSQGGTQYF. DNA for the CDR3: TGTGCCAGCAGCCAAGGAGGGACCCAGTACTTC. The chain has TRBV6-2 or TRBV6-3 and TRBJ2-5; D perhaps matches TRBD2 (5 bases). This CDR3 region has 11 residues. The germline V gene has CDR1 MNHEY and CDR2 SVGEGT. The V gene lost 6 bases and the J gene lost 7 bases, with 9 bases spanning the gap.

The rearrangement joins TRBV7-9 to TRBJ1-5, with 9 bases fitting TRBD1. CDR1 is SEHNR, CDR2 FQNEAQ, per germline (reference sequence). The length of the CDR3 is 15 residues. V shed 4 bases and J 1 base; nucleotides not matched to a gene: 2. Here the CDR3 reads CASSWGQGSNQPQHF. CDR3 bases: TGTGCCAGCAGCTGGGGACAGGGAAGCAATCAGCCCCAGCATTTT. Full variable domain (rest looked up from reference TRBV7-9 and TRBJ1-5): DTGVSQNPRHKITKRGQNVTFRCDPISEHNRLYWYRQTLGQGPEFLTYFQNEAQLEKSRLLSDRFSAERPKGSFSTLEIQRTEQGDSAMYLCASSWGQGSNQPQHFGDGTRLSIL.

V usage is TRBV11-3 and J usage is TRBJ2-4; D is perhaps TRBD1 (5 bases). This CDR3 spans 15 amino acids. The germline gives CDR1 SGHNT, CDR2 YENEEA. Trimming removed 1 base at V and 3 bases at J, with 10 bases between. The CDR3 DNA reads TGTGCCAGCAGCTTAGGACAGTTCGTCAAAAACATTCAGTACTTC. Its translation: CASSLGQFVKNIQYF.

The chain combines TRBV28 with TRBJ2-1; a possible D gene is TRBD1 (5 bases). In germline, CDR1 is MDHEN, CDR2 SYDVKM. The CDR3 sequence is 16 residues long. V was trimmed by 4 bases and J by 6 bases, leaving 19 bases between them. CDR3 in DNA: TGTGCCAGCAGTTCCCAGGGTAATGGGAATACCAATGAGCAGTTCTTC. This sequence encodes CASSSQGNGNTNEQFF.

The chain joins TRBV6-5 to TRBJ1-6; 10 bases agree with TRBD1. The CDR3 covers 15 residues. V dropped 2 bases and J dropped 7; count of bases not matched to a gene: 2. Germline V lookup: CDR1 MNHEY, CDR2 SVGAGI. CDR3: CASSYKTGGNSPLHF. The CDR3 DNA reads as TGTGCCAGCAGTTACAAGACAGGGGGCAATTCACCCCTCCACTTT.

V gene TRBV25-1 combines with J gene TRBJ1-6; D possibly corresponds to TRBD1 (5 bases). The V gene's germline CDR1 is MGHDK and CDR2 SYGVNS. The CDR3 runs 13 residues. Trimming stripped 10 bases from V and 4 bases from J, with 11 bases between. CDR3 in amino acids: CATRDLYNSPLHF. CDR3 coding DNA: TGTGCCACCCGGGACTTATATAATTCACCCCTCCACTTT.

This sequence joins TRBV28 and TRBJ1-4, with D tentatively TRBD1 (6 bases). CDR1 is MDHEN, CDR2 SYDVKM, per germline. V gave up 7 bases and J gave up 0 bases, with 21 bases separating them. The CDR3 runs 18 residues. The CDR3 loop reads CASTLFPGARATNEKLFF. Here the CDR3 DNA reads TGTGCCAGCACCCTTTTCCCAGGGGCGCGGGCAACTAATGAAAAACTGTTTTTT.

The rearrangement links TRBV6-5 to TRBJ1-2, with D possibly matching TRBD1 (5 bases). With 6 bases removed from V and 2 bases from J, the gap between germline ends came to 13 bases. Germline values: CDR1 MNHEY, CDR2 SVGAGI. This CDR3 has 14 amino acids. The CDR3 DNA follows: TGTGCCAGCAGATACCTGGGGGGGAACTATGGCTACACCTTC. This translates into CASRYLGGNYGYTF.

The chain employs TRBV4-2 and TRBJ2-7; 9 bases match TRBD2. Germline values: CDR1 LGHNA, CDR2 YNFKEQ. This CDR3 is built from 16 residues. Germline trimming cut 0 bases from V and 1 base from J; bases unmatched to any gene: 4. Here the CDR3 DNA reads TGTGCCAGCAGCCAAGACTCTAGCGGGACTTCCTACGAGCAGTACTTC. Amino acid sequence: CASSQDSSGTSYEQYF.

J is TRBJ1-2 and V is TRBV9; TRBD1 matches 7 bases. CDR3 length: 15 amino acids. J was trimmed by 1 base and V by 1 base; bases with no gene match: 4. Germline CDR1 reads SGDLS; CDR2 reads YYNGEE. The CDR3 DNA reads as TGTGCCAGCAGCGTATTGGGGACAGATAACTATGGCTACACCTTC. This sequence encodes CASSVLGTDNYGYTF.

CDR3 DNA sequence: TGCGCCAGCAGCGAAAGGGGCACAGGGAACACTGAAGCTTTCTTT. Protein: CASSERGTGNTEAFF. The V gene is TRBV4-3, the J gene TRBJ1-1, with D possibly being TRBD1 (5 bases). The CDR3 sequence is 15 residues long. Trimming took 5 bases from V and 1 from J, leaving 14 bases between them. CDR1 is LGHNA, CDR2 YSLEER, per germline.

The CDR3 coding sequence is TGCGCCAGCAGCACCCCAGGGAGCACAGATACGCAGTATTTT. This translates into CASSTPGSTDTQYF. V is TRBV5-1 and J is TRBJ2-3, with D perhaps TRBD1 (5 bases). The CDR3 consists of 14 residues. V was shortened by 4 bases and J by 0 bases, with 9 bases between the two germline ends. Looked up from germline, CDR1 is SGHRS and CDR2 is YFSETQ.

This chain uses TRBV7-3 with TRBJ1-2, with 10 bases aligning to TRBD1. The CDR3 is made up of 14 amino acids. Germline CDR1 is SGHTA and CDR2 is FQGTGA. The J segment lost 8 bases and the V segment lost 5 bases, leaving 8 bases of the junction unmatched. In nucleotides, the CDR3 is TGTGCCAGCAGCACCGGGACAGGGGCCTCGGGCTACACCTTC. This translates into CASSTGTGASGYTF. Complete variable domain (other parts from reference TRBV7-3 and TRBJ1-2): GAGVSQTPSNKVTEKGKYVELRCDPISGHTALYWYRQSLGQGPEFLIYFQGTGAADDSGLPNDRFFAVRPEGSVSTLKIQRTERGDSAVYLCASSTGTGASGYTFGSGTRLTVV.

This chain joins TRBV6-1 and TRBJ1-5, with 8 bases that match TRBD1. From germline, CDR1 is MNHNS and CDR2 SASEGT. The ends lost 2 bases at V and 5 bases at J; junction bases unmatched: 8. CDR3 size: 16 residues. The CDR3 protein is CASSETNRGEDQPQHF. CDR3 nucleotide sequence: TGTGCCAGCAGTGAAACCAACAGGGGGGAGGATCAGCCCCAGCATTTT.

The CDR3 bases are TGTGCCAGCAGCTTATCCGGCAGGGGTGGGACTGAAGCTTTCTTT. Translation gives CASSLSGRGGTEAFF. The chain uses TRBV7-2 and TRBJ1-1; TRBD1 is a possible D gene (6 bases). The germline V and J ends were trimmed by 2 bases and 5 bases, with 15 bases remaining between them. The CDR3 runs to 15 residues. Germline assignment: CDR1 SGHTA and CDR2 FQGNSA.

The genes are TRBV27 and TRBJ2-1; possibly TRBD1 for D (6 bases). With 4 bases removed from V and 4 bases from J, the gap between germline ends came to 14 bases. Per the germline V gene, CDR1 is MNHEY and CDR2 is SMNVEV (reference sequence). This CDR3 spans 15 amino acids. The CDR3 region has the DNA TGTGCCAGCAGTTCAGGAGCAGGGGCATACAATGAGCAGTTCTTC. This codes for CASSSGAGAYNEQFF.

The V call is TRBV10-3, the J call TRBJ1-2; D is unresolved. Trimming removed 10 bases from V and 3 bases from J, with 12 bases in between. Per germline, CDR1 ENHRY and CDR2 SYGVKD. The CDR3 is 12 amino acids. For the CDR3, the DNA is TGTGCCACAATGATGGGCGACTATGGCTACACCTTC. Its protein is CATMMGDYGYTF.